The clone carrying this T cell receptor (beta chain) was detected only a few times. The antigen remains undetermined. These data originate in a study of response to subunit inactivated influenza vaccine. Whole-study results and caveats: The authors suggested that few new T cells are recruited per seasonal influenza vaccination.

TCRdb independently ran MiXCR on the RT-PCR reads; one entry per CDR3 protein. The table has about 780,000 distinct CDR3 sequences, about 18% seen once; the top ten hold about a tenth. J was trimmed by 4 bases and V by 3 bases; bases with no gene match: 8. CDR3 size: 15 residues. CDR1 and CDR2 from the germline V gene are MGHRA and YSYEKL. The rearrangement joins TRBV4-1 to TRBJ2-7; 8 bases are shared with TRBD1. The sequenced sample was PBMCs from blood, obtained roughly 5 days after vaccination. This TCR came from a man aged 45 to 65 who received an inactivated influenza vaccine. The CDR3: CASSHLGTGPYEQYF. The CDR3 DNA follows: TGCGCCAGCAGCCATCTCGGGACAGGACCTTACGAGCAGTACTTC.